What follows are 21 T cell receptor beta chains derived from one specimen sequenced in a study of vaccination and CD4 T cells after COVID-19. The antigens for these receptors are not known. The Oncomine TCR Beta short-read assay sequenced DNA from cultured CD4+ T cells. Using its own MiXCR run on the PCR reads, TCRdb lists one record per CDR3 protein. The sample contains 11,000 to 15,000 distinct CDR3 sequences, approximately 60% of which appear only once. Treatment noted: roughly 11-day PBMC culture with coronavirus spike peptide pools or control peptides (ViraFEST assay). Sequenced sample: CD4+ T cells from blood, cultured in vitro. These receptors were obtained from a human donor who had recovered from COVID-19.

The chain is built from TRBV12-3 or TRBV12-4 and TRBJ1-5; D may be TRBD1 (5 bases). Trimming removed 3 bases at V and 11 bases at J, with 11 bases between. This CDR3 is 12 amino acids long. CDR3 bases: TGTGCCAGCAGTTTTAGGGAAGGGGCCCAGCATTTT. It yields the protein CASSFREGAQHF.

The chain joins TRBV7-8 to TRBJ2-2; 8 positions agree with TRBD1. CDR3 size: 14 residues. Germline loops: CDR1 SGHVS, CDR2 FQNEAQ. V lost 5 bases to trimming and J lost 5 bases; unmatched junction nucleotides: 4. CDR3 residues: CASSIDRGTGELFF. The CDR3 DNA sequence: TGTGCCAGCAGCATCGACAGGGGAACCGGGGAGCTGTTTTTT. Variable domain in full (rest from reference TRBV7-8 and TRBJ2-2): GAGVSQSPRYKVAKRGQDVALRCDPISGHVSLFWYQQALGQGPEFLTYFQNEAQLDKSGLPSDRFFAERPEGSVSTLKIQRTQQEDSAVYLCASSIDRGTGELFFGEGSRLTVL.

The V and J genes are TRBV6-1 and TRBJ2-7, with D perhaps TRBD1 (6 bases). From germline, CDR1 is MNHNS and CDR2 SASEGT. V was clipped by 6 bases and J by 3 bases, with 21 bases between them. The length of the CDR3 is 16 residues. The CDR3 DNA sequence: TGTGCCAGCAGCCCCCAAATCTACAGGGCCGTCTACGAGCAGTACTTC. Protein sequence: CASSPQIYRAVYEQYF.

V usage is TRBV7-9 and J usage is TRBJ2-5, with 11 bases aligning to TRBD1. The CDR3 has 15 amino acids. From germline, CDR1 is SEHNR and CDR2 FQNEAQ (reference sequence). V shed 7 bases, J shed 0 bases, and the junction held 4 bases outside the gene matches. DNA for the CDR3: TGTGCCAGCACCAGGGACAGGGGGTACCAAGAGACCCAGTACTTC. Its translation: CASTRDRGYQETQYF.

V usage is TRBV20-1 and J usage is TRBJ2-7; the D gene is possibly TRBD1 (6 bases). Germline CDR1 is DFQATT and CDR2 is SNEGSKA (reference sequence). V lost 4 bases and J 2 bases, leaving 30 bases between the germline ends. This CDR3 region has 19 residues. CDR3: CSAIPAVNTNRVKAYEQYF. The DNA of the CDR3 is TGCAGTGCTATTCCTGCGGTTAACACGAACAGGGTAAAAGCCTACGAGCAGTACTTC.

Remarks on this clonotype: One end of the junction does not line up with germline, which may come from a read error. CDR3 loop: CAASDGLRGRETQYF. The CDR3 region has the DNA TGTGCCGCCAGTGATGGCCTTCGGGGGCGAGAGACCCAGTACTTC. The gene calls are TRBV24-1 and TRBJ2-5; possibly TRBD1 or TRBD2 for D (6 bases each). This CDR3 has 15 amino acids. Germline V gene data show CDR1 as KGHDR and CDR2 as SFDVKD.

This chain connects TRBV20-1 to TRBJ1-5; D is possibly TRBD1 (6 bases). Trimming cost V 2 bases and J 6 bases, with 17 bases left between them. This CDR3 is 15 amino acids long. The germline V gene encodes CDR1 DFQATT and CDR2 SNEGSKA (reference sequence). The CDR3 is CSARPGGQEAQPQHF. The CDR3 DNA reads as TGCAGTGCTAGACCCGGGGGCCAAGAAGCTCAGCCCCAGCATTTT.

The chain has TRBV11-3 and TRBJ2-1; TRBD2 agrees at 14 bases. This CDR3 region has 15 residues. Germline V gene lookup returns CDR1 SGHNT and CDR2 YENEEA. Trimming took 5 bases from V and 8 from J; bases not matched to a gene: 5. The CDR3 DNA follows: TGTGCCAGCAGCCTAGGGACTAGCGGGAGTGATGAGCAGTTCTTC. Amino acid sequence: CASSLGTSGSDEQFF.

This clonotype was seen a handful of times. The genes are TRBV10-3 and TRBJ2-5; 8 positions agree with TRBD1. Germline CDR1 and CDR2: ENHRY and SYGVKD. This CDR3 comprises 15 residues. With V trimmed by 4 bases and J by 1 base, 5 bases remained unmatched. The CDR3 DNA follows: TGTGCCATCAGTGCGAGACAGGGGCCCCAAGAGACCCAGTACTTC. Amino acids: CAISARQGPQETQYF.

J is TRBJ2-7 and V is TRBV10-3; 11 bases map to TRBD1. The V gene's germline CDR1 is ENHRY and CDR2 SYGVKD. The CDR3 consists of 14 residues. Germline trimming cut 4 bases from V and 5 bases from J; bases unmatched to any gene: 4. The CDR3 here is CAISAGQGGNEQYF. The CDR3 DNA is TGTGCCATCAGTGCGGGACAGGGGGGCAACGAGCAGTACTTC.

V gene TRBV10-3 combines with J gene TRBJ2-5; 7 positions agree with TRBD2. The CDR3 is 16 amino acids. The germline V gene encodes CDR1 ENHRY and CDR2 SYGVKD. V shed 0 bases and J 1 base; nucleotides not matched to a gene: 5. CDR3 sequence reads: CAISESGTGGQETQYF. DNA of the CDR3: TGTGCCATCAGTGAGTCTGGAACGGGAGGCCAAGAGACCCAGTACTTC.

The rearrangement uses TRBV5-5 and TRBJ2-7; D is possibly TRBD1 (5 bases). Trimming removed 4 bases from V and 3 bases from J, with 17 bases in between. CDR1 SGHKS and CDR2 YYEKEE come from the germline V gene (reference sequence). The CDR3 sequence is 15 residues long. This chain's CDR3 is CASSVAGNDVYEQYF. In nucleotides, the CDR3 is TGTGCCAGCAGCGTAGCAGGGAACGACGTCTACGAGCAGTACTTC.

This chain joins TRBV6-1 and TRBJ1-4; the D is unclear. This CDR3 has 15 residues. The germline V gene has CDR1 MNHNS and CDR2 SASEGT. Trimming cost V 7 bases and J 0 bases, with 12 bases left between them. This CDR3 is CASTGVGTTNEKLFF. The CDR3 coding sequence is TGTGCCAGCACCGGGGTAGGGACAACTAATGAAAAACTGTTTTTT.

The chain uses TRBV28 and TRBJ1-1; 10 bases line up with TRBD1. This CDR3 is 13 amino acids long. Losses at the gene ends were 5 bases for V and 8 bases for J; bases not matched to a gene: 5. Germline CDR1 reads MDHEN; CDR2 reads SYDVKM. This CDR3 reads CASSARQGAEAFF. Written as DNA, the CDR3 is TGTGCCAGCAGTGCTAGACAGGGGGCCGAAGCTTTCTTT. Combining the CDR3 with reference TRBV28 and TRBJ1-1 gives the whole variable domain DVKVTQSSRYLVKRTGEKVFLECVQDMDHENMFWYRQDPGLGLRLIYFSYDVKMKEKGDIPEGYSVSREKKERFSLILESASTNQTSMYLCASSARQGAEAFFGQGTRLTVV.

This clonotype occurred once. The J gene is TRBJ1-5, the V gene TRBV19; no definite D call. V was trimmed by 3 bases and J by 1 base, leaving 10 bases between them. The CDR3 length is 15 residues. Germline V gene data show CDR1 as LNHDA and CDR2 as SQIVND (reference sequence). DNA of the CDR3: TGTGCCAGTAGTATGGAGACGGTAAGCAATCAGCCCCAGCATTTT. Amino acids: CASSMETVSNQPQHF.

Worth noting for this clonotype: Relative to the germline gene, one junction end is altered; a read error may explain this. The chain links TRBV6-1 to TRBJ2-7; maybe TRBD1 (6 bases). The CDR3 runs to 14 residues. Germline loops: CDR1 MNHNS, CDR2 SASEGT. In nucleotides, the CDR3 is TGTGCCAGCAGTGGCGGACAGATATCCTTCGAGCAGTACTTC. It specifies CASSGGQISFEQYF.

In its sample, this clonotype ranks as medium-sized. V is TRBV5-1 and J is TRBJ1-6; no clear D gene. This CDR3 region has 15 residues. V was trimmed by 6 bases and J by 7 bases, leaving 17 bases between them. Germline assignment: CDR1 SGHRS and CDR2 YFSETQ. The CDR3 DNA reads TGCGCCAGCACCCCCAGGCCCGGGTTGAATTCACCCCTCCACTTT. The encoded protein is CASTPRPGLNSPLHF.

The chain employs TRBV20-1 and TRBJ1-2; 7 nucleotides align to TRBD1. The germline V gene encodes CDR1 DFQATT and CDR2 SNEGSKA (reference sequence). This CDR3 is built from 12 residues. Unmatched junction bases numbered 5, after V lost 6 bases and J lost 4 bases. Written as DNA, the CDR3 is TGCAGTGCCGGGCAGGGGGGCTATGGCTACACCTTC. Residues: CSAGQGGYGYTF.

This clonotype was counted a few times. The genes are TRBV20-1 and TRBJ2-7, with D possibly matching TRBD1 (5 bases). The CDR3 spans 14 residues. Per the germline V gene, CDR1 is DFQATT and CDR2 is SNEGSKA (reference sequence). With 6 bases removed from V and 3 bases from J, the gap between germline ends came to 18 bases. DNA for the CDR3: TGCAGTGCCAAAGGCACAGGAGCCCTCTACGAGCAGTACTTC. Translating gives CSAKGTGALYEQYF.

The chain is built from TRBV7-3 and TRBJ2-3; the D gene is possibly TRBD2 (5 bases). This CDR3 spans 13 amino acids. V shed 2 bases and J shed 4 bases, with 7 bases lying between them. Germline V gene data show CDR1 as SGHTA and CDR2 as FQGTGA. CDR3 in amino acids: CASSLLSADTQYF. The CDR3 bases are TGTGCCAGCAGCTTACTTAGCGCAGATACGCAGTATTTT.

The chain employs TRBV19 and TRBJ2-7; no firm D call. The V and J ends lost 3 bases and 3 bases respectively, with 15 bases between them. Germline V gene data show CDR1 as LNHDA and CDR2 as SQIVND (reference sequence). This CDR3 is built from 15 residues. CDR3 protein: CASSIQFVPGYEQYF. The CDR3 DNA sequence: TGTGCCAGTAGTATTCAGTTCGTACCGGGCTACGAGCAGTACTTC. Using reference TRBV19 and TRBJ2-7 for the parts outside the CDR3, the full variable domain is DGGITQSPKYLFRKEGQNVTLSCEQNLNHDAMYWYRQDPGQGLRLIYYSQIVNDFQKGDIAEGYSVSREKKESFPLTVTSAQKNPTAFYLCASSIQFVPGYEQYFGPGTRLTVT.